One sample yielded the 15 T cell receptor beta chains listed below, sequenced in a study of CD8 T cells in Susac syndrome (dated by TCRdb to the late 2010s). Libraries came from the immunoSEQ multiplex PCR assay. RNA was extracted using the RNeasy kit, and about 0.45 to 1 ug of the RNA was reverse transcribed with random hexamers. TCRdb reprocessing: public reads trimmed at Q25 with fastp, clones called with MiXCR, in-frame beta chains kept. Each entry merges the rows of one CDR3 protein and shows their most common DNA and genes. The table for this sample lists around 130,000 distinct CDR3 sequences; more than 75% of them were counted only once. Of the sample, around 0.22% is held by the ten largest clones. What was sequenced was CD8+ T cells from PBMCs. The receptor source for this set is a human donor with multiple sclerosis.

The chain uses TRBV25-1 and TRBJ2-7; D is perhaps TRBD1 (6 bases). This CDR3 spans 14 amino acids. The V gene's germline CDR1 is MGHDK and CDR2 SYGVNS. Trimming took 6 bases from V and 3 from J, leaving 15 bases between them. The CDR3 DNA is TGTGCCAGCAGCCCGGGACAACAGGGCTACGAGCAGTACTTC. Translated: CASSPGQQGYEQYF.

V and J are TRBV5-1 and TRBJ1-1, with 7 bases matching TRBD1. Germline V gene lookup returns CDR1 SGHRS and CDR2 YFSETQ. Germline trimming cut 3 bases from V and 0 bases from J; bases unmatched to any gene: 11. The CDR3 is 17 residues long. The CDR3 here is CASSWTGQGDMNTEAFF. In DNA, the CDR3 is TGCGCCAGCAGCTGGACCGGGCAGGGGGATATGAACACTGAAGCTTTCTTT.

The V gene is TRBV12-5, the J gene TRBJ2-7, with D unclear. From germline, CDR1 is LGHNT and CDR2 FRNRAP. Trimming took off 3 bases at V and 7 bases at J, with 16 bases between the two ends. The CDR3 runs 14 residues. CDR3 protein: CASGFTTSLEEQYF. The CDR3 nucleotides read TGTGCTAGTGGTTTCACGACAAGTTTGGAGGAGCAGTACTTC.

This chain links TRBV28 with TRBJ2-7; D is unclear. From germline, CDR1 is MDHEN and CDR2 SYDVKM. The CDR3 is 13 residues long. V dropped 5 bases and J dropped 3 bases, with 11 bases sitting between them. Here the CDR3 reads CASSDRVHYEQYF. DNA of the CDR3: TGTGCCAGCAGTGACCGGGTGCACTACGAGCAGTACTTC.

The rearrangement links TRBV7-9 to TRBJ2-6, with 9 bases lining up with TRBD1. The CDR3 spans 17 residues. CDR1 and CDR2 (germline): SEHNR, FQNEAQ (reference sequence). The V and J ends lost 6 bases and 1 base, in that order; junction bases with no gene match: 7. CDR3 DNA: TGTGCCAGCAGTTCGCCGGGACAGGGTTCTGGGGCCAACGTCCTGACTTTC. Protein sequence: CASSSPGQGSGANVLTF.

This rearrangement joins TRBV15 to TRBJ2-2; D remains unclear. V lost 5 bases to trimming and J lost 6 bases, with 22 bases between them. There are 17 residues in the CDR3. Per germline, CDR1 LNHNV and CDR2 YYDKDF (reference sequence). The CDR3 coding sequence is TGTGCCACCAGCGGTAACCGGGCCACAAGATACTCCGGGGAGCTGTTTTTT. It codes for CATSGNRATRYSGELFF.

The chain joins TRBV24-1 to TRBJ2-1; TRBD2 matches 7 bases. V was pared by 7 bases and J by 10 bases, with 18 bases of the junction left unmatched. The CDR3 is 16 amino acids. Germline CDR1 KGHDR, CDR2 SFDVKD. CDR3 sequence: CATSAPTPGGFKEQFF. In nucleotides, the CDR3 is TGTGCCACCAGCGCCCCAACCCCGGGAGGATTTAAGGAGCAGTTCTTC.

This chain joins TRBV5-4 and TRBJ1-2; no reliable D call. The CDR3 extends over 13 amino acids. V lost 0 bases and J 6 bases, leaving 9 bases between the germline ends. Germline values: CDR1 SGHNT, CDR2 YYREEE (reference sequence). This CDR3 is CASSLADQNGYTF. The CDR3, as DNA: TGTGCCAGCAGCTTGGCCGATCAGAATGGCTACACCTTC.

This chain connects TRBV7-9 to TRBJ2-1, with D unresolved. Germline V lookup: CDR1 SEHNR, CDR2 FQNEAQ (reference sequence). The CDR3 has 14 amino acids. Trimming pared 0 bases from V and 5 bases from J, leaving 8 bases between. CDR3 nucleotides: TGTGCCAGCAGCTTAGCAGGCGCCGACAATGAGCAGTTCTTC. It yields the protein CASSLAGADNEQFF.

V usage is TRBV24-1 and J usage is TRBJ1-4; TRBD1 agrees at 9 bases. This CDR3 region has 12 residues. Germline CDR1 KGHDR, CDR2 SFDVKD. Trimming removed 11 bases from V and 7 bases from J; junction bases left unmatched: 4. Here the CDR3 reads CARDRASEKLFF. CDR3 bases: TGTGCCAGGGACAGGGCGAGTGAAAAACTGTTTTTT.

The rearrangement uses TRBV6-2 or TRBV6-3 and TRBJ2-3, with TRBD2 identical over 11 bases. The CDR3 is made up of 18 amino acids. From germline, CDR1 is MNHEY and CDR2 SVGEGT. Trimming removed 5 bases from V and 5 bases from J; junction bases left unmatched: 15. For the CDR3, the DNA is TGTGCCAGCAGTCACCAAGACATACTAGCGGGAGACGTAGATACGCAGTATTTT. The encoded protein is CASSHQDILAGDVDTQYF.

The chain recombines TRBV6-5 with TRBJ2-5, with 10 bases aligning to TRBD2. This CDR3 is built from 15 residues. J gave up 5 bases and V 2 bases, and 5 bases lay outside the gene matches. CDR1 MNHEY and CDR2 SVGAGI come from the germline V gene. The CDR3 reads CASSYASGSWETQYF. The CDR3 bases are TGTGCCAGCAGTTACGCTAGCGGGAGTTGGGAGACCCAGTACTTC.

The rearrangement links TRBV20-1 to TRBJ2-7; no reliable D call. CDR1 and CDR2 from the germline V gene are DFQATT and SNEGSKA (reference sequence). There are 13 residues in the CDR3. The V end lost 1 base, the J end lost 2 bases, and 9 bases lay between the germline ends. The CDR3 nucleotides read TGCAGTGCTAGAGGAGTGGCTACCTACGAGCAGTACTTC. This encodes CSARGVATYEQYF.

The rearrangement joins TRBV29-1 to TRBJ2-7, with D perhaps being TRBD1 or TRBD2 (5 bases each). Germline V gives CDR1 SQVTM, CDR2 ANQGSEA. The CDR3 is made up of 14 amino acids. The ends were cut back, 6 bases at V and 2 bases at J, with 17 bases in the middle. The CDR3 DNA is TGCAGCGTAACTATGGGCCCGGGACCCTACGAGCAGTACTTC. Protein product: CSVTMGPGPYEQYF.

The rearrangement links TRBV5-4 to TRBJ2-1; D possibly corresponds to TRBD2 (6 bases). The CDR3 sequence is 15 residues long. Trimming cost V 2 bases and J 8 bases, with 17 bases left between them. CDR1 SGHNT and CDR2 YYREEE come from the germline V gene (reference sequence). CDR3 sequence reads: CASSLTFRRVDEQFF. In nucleotides, the CDR3 is TGTGCCAGCAGCTTAACCTTCCGGAGGGTGGATGAGCAGTTCTTC.